A single sample gave rise to the 7 T cell receptor beta chains below, sequenced in a study of cytomegalovirus exposure and HLA in healthy donors. It was with 60 Vbeta and 13 Jbeta primers that the PCR ran. Here immunoSEQ multiplex PCR was the method, and the copy in TCRdb shows in-frame clones only, minus some. Among around 150,000 clones listed, over 50% were seen once. Sample: PBMCs. All receptors derive from a human donor in good health.

The chain uses TRBV11-3 and TRBJ2-2; perhaps TRBD2 as D (5 bases). Germline CDR1 SGHNT, CDR2 YENEEA. The germline V and J ends were trimmed by 0 bases and 6 bases, with 23 bases remaining between them. The CDR3 totals 19 residues. In DNA, the CDR3 is TGTGCCAGCAGCTTAGATCTCTCTTGGGGTGGAGGTTTCTCCGGGGAGCTGTTTTTT. Translated: CASSLDLSWGGGFSGELFF.

This rearrangement joins TRBV9 to TRBJ2-2; 7 nucleotides align to TRBD1. The CDR3 is 15 amino acids. Unmatched junction bases numbered 6, after V lost 3 bases and J lost 4 bases. CDR1 is SGDLS and CDR2 is YYNGEE in the germline V gene. CDR3 bases: TGTGCCAGCAGCGCCGACAGGGCGGGCACCGGGGAGCTGTTTTTT. Translated: CASSADRAGTGELFF.

This clone turned up a few times. The CDR3 DNA follows: TGCGCCAGCAGCCGGGACAGGGCAGGAGGCTACACCTTC. Amino acids: CASSRDRAGGYTF. The V call is TRBV5-1, the J call TRBJ1-2; 9 bases fit TRBD1. V lost 4 bases and J lost 8; bases outside the gene matches: 6. The CDR3 consists of 13 residues. The germline gives CDR1 SGHRS, CDR2 YFSETQ.

This clone came up once. The chain couples TRBV29-1 to TRBJ1-1, with D perhaps matching TRBD1 (6 bases). CDR1 is SQVTM, CDR2 ANQGSEA, per germline. The CDR3 covers 14 residues. The V end lost 7 bases, the J end lost 0 bases, and 15 bases lay between the germline ends. CDR3 DNA sequence: TGCAGCGCCCCTTCCAGGACAGTGAACACTGAAGCTTTCTTT. Its protein product is CSAPSRTVNTEAFF.

The rearrangement links TRBV5-4 to TRBJ1-1; 7 bases are a match to TRBD1. V gave up 0 bases and J gave up 3 bases; unmatched junction bases: 5. The germline V gene has CDR1 SGHNT and CDR2 YYREEE (reference sequence). The CDR3 covers 15 residues. The CDR3 region has the DNA TGTGCCAGCAGCTTGGGGAGGGGGCCCTACACTGAAGCTTTCTTT. It yields the protein CASSLGRGPYTEAFF.

This clone occurred a few times. The chain uses TRBV18 and TRBJ2-5, with 9 bases identical to TRBD1. After removal of 3 bases from V and 5 bases from J, the junction contained 7 bases not matched to a gene. The CDR3 totals 15 residues. Germline V gene data show CDR1 as KGHSH and CDR2 as LQKENI. The DNA for the CDR3 is TGTGCCAGCTCACCGGAACAGGGGGCGGGGGAGACCCAGTACTTC. It specifies CASSPEQGAGETQYF. Combining the CDR3 with reference TRBV18 and TRBJ2-5 gives the whole variable domain NAGVMQNPRHLVRRRGQEARLRCSPMKGHSHVYWYRQLPEEGLKFMVYLQKENIIDESGMPKERFSAEFPKEGPSILRIQQVVRGDSAAYFCASSPEQGAGETQYFGPGTRLLVL.

Written as DNA, the CDR3 is TGTGCCACCACAACTACCAACACCGGGGAGCTGTTTTTT. Its protein product is CATTTTNTGELFF. The chain has TRBV6-1 and TRBJ2-2; D not resolved. V lost 10 bases and J lost 2, with 11 bases in between. Germline V gene lookup returns CDR1 MNHNS and CDR2 SASEGT. The CDR3 contains 13 residues.